One sample yielded the 17 T cell receptor beta chains listed below, sequenced in a study of cytomegalovirus exposure and HLA in healthy donors. Primers: 60 Vbeta forward and 13 Jbeta reverse. Clones were sequenced by immunoSEQ multiplex PCR, and TCRdb holds only the in-frame ones, with some missing. The sample contains roughly 180,000 clones, roughly 80% of which appear only once. The sequenced sample consisted of PBMCs. Receptors originate from a male donor in good health and CMV-seronegative.

The chain links TRBV11-2 to TRBJ1-1; no clear D. The CDR3 loop spans 17 amino acids. Germline CDR1 and CDR2: SGHAT and FQNNGV. The germline V and J ends were trimmed by 2 bases and 1 base, with 17 bases remaining between them. CDR3 nucleotide sequence: TGTGCCAGCAGCTTATCCAGAGGTCCCGCCACGAACACTGAAGCTTTCTTT. Its translation: CASSLSRGPATNTEAFF. Variable domain in full (rest from reference TRBV11-2 and TRBJ1-1): EAGVAQSPRYKIIEKRQSVAFWCNPISGHATLYWYQQILGQGPKLLIQFQNNGVVDDSQLPKDRFSAERLKGVDSTLKIQPAKLEDSAVYLCASSLSRGPATNTEAFFGQGTRLTVV.

This clone was seen a few times. V is TRBV7-2 and J is TRBJ2-2, with D tentatively TRBD2 (6 bases). The CDR3 is 13 residues long. Germline CDR1 reads SGHTA; CDR2 reads FQGNSA. The V and J ends lost 3 bases and 5 bases respectively, with 7 bases between them. This CDR3 reads CASSLGGTGELFF. The CDR3 DNA is TGTGCCAGCAGCTTGGGGGGAACCGGGGAGCTGTTTTTT.

V usage is TRBV7-8 and J usage is TRBJ1-4; 7 nucleotides match TRBD1. This CDR3 comprises 14 residues. Germline CDR1 is SGHVS and CDR2 is FQNEAQ. With 4 bases clipped from V and 4 bases from J, the junction kept 3 bases outside the gene matches. CDR3 sequence: CASSWGQFNEKLFF. The DNA of the CDR3 is TGTGCCAGCAGCTGGGGACAGTTTAATGAAAAACTGTTTTTT. The variable domain in full, with the rest retrieved from reference TRBV7-8 and TRBJ1-4, is GAGVSQSPRYKVAKRGQDVALRCDPISGHVSLFWYQQALGQGPEFLTYFQNEAQLDKSGLPSDRFFAERPEGSVSTLKIQRTQQEDSAVYLCASSWGQFNEKLFFGSGTQLSVL.

This clone was counted between two and nine times. This chain uses TRBV25-1 with TRBJ2-1, with 8 positions matching TRBD1. There are 15 residues in the CDR3. J was trimmed by 3 bases and V by 0 bases; bases with no gene match: 1. CDR1 MGHDK and CDR2 SYGVNS come from the germline V gene. CDR3 DNA: TGTGCCAGCAGTGAATACGGGACAGGCTACAATGAGCAGTTCTTC. This encodes CASSEYGTGYNEQFF.

This clone was observed once. The chain uses TRBV13 and TRBJ2-7; TRBD2 agrees at 8 bases. There are 14 residues in the CDR3. V shed 1 base and J 2 bases; nucleotides not matched to a gene: 1. Germline values: CDR1 PRHDT, CDR2 FYEKMQ (reference sequence). The CDR3 loop reads CASSLAGGPYEQYF. The CDR3 DNA is TGTGCCAGCAGCTTAGCGGGGGGGCCCTACGAGCAGTACTTC. The full variable domain, rest sourced from reference TRBV13 and TRBJ2-7, is AAGVIQSPRHLIKEKRETATLKCYPIPRHDTVYWYQQGPGQDPQFLISFYEKMQSDKGSIPDRFSAQQFSDYHSELNMSSLELGDSALYFCASSLAGGPYEQYFGPGTRLTVT.

V gene TRBV5-1 combines with J gene TRBJ1-3; the match to TRBD1 covers 7 bases. This CDR3 is built from 17 residues. From germline, CDR1 is SGHRS and CDR2 YFSETQ. Germline trimming cut 1 base from V and 1 base from J; bases unmatched to any gene: 8. DNA for the CDR3: TGCGCCAGCAGCTTGCCGGAAGGGGGCTATTCTGGAAACACCATATATTTT. Translated: CASSLPEGGYSGNTIYF.

This clone was recorded only once. V gene TRBV15 combines with J gene TRBJ2-3; 7 bases line up with TRBD2. The CDR3 is made up of 15 amino acids. CDR1 LNHNV and CDR2 YYDKDF come from the germline V gene (reference sequence). The V segment lost 1 base and the J segment 4 bases; nucleotides outside the gene matches: 5. CDR3 in DNA: TGTGCCACCAGCAGAGTCAGGGCGGGGGCAGATACGCAGTATTTT. Translation: CATSRVRAGADTQYF.

Points on this clone: The junction departs from germline at one end; a sequencing error may be responsible. The J gene is TRBJ2-5, the V gene TRBV2; D unresolved. This CDR3 spans 14 amino acids. Germline assignment: CDR1 SNHLY and CDR2 FYNNEI. CDR3 sequence reads: CARSDPRIKETQYF. The CDR3 bases are TGTGCCCGCAGTGATCCGCGTATTAAAGAGACCCAGTACTTC.

The V and J genes are TRBV5-6 and TRBJ2-3, with a possible D match to TRBD1 (8 bases). Germline CDR1 SGHDT, CDR2 YYEEEE. Trimming shortened V by 6 bases and J by 4 bases, and 15 bases separated the two germline ends. The CDR3 contains 14 residues. CDR3 protein: CASTRTGRADTQYF. The CDR3 bases are TGTGCCAGCACCAGGACAGGGAGGGCAGATACGCAGTATTTT.

This chain links TRBV7-2 with TRBJ2-5; D perhaps matches TRBD2 (5 bases). The CDR3 runs to 17 residues. Germline CDR1 SGHTA, CDR2 FQGNSA. The V gene lost 1 base and the J gene lost 5 bases, with 20 bases spanning the gap. This chain's CDR3 is CASSLVLGGLGGETQYF. CDR3 DNA sequence: TGTGCCAGCAGCTTAGTTCTGGGCGGGTTAGGTGGGGAGACCCAGTACTTC. The full variable domain, completed using reference TRBV7-2 and TRBJ2-5, is GAGVSQSPSNKVTEKGKDVELRCDPISGHTALYWYRQSLGQGLEFLIYFQGNSAPDKSGLPSDRFSAERTGGSVSTLTIQRTQQEDSAVYLCASSLVLGGLGGETQYFGPGTRLLVL.

The V gene is TRBV10-1, the J gene TRBJ1-5; D gene uncertain. The germline CDR1 and CDR2 sequences are WNHNN and SYGVQD (reference sequence). The CDR3 loop spans 12 amino acids. The CDR3: CASTRRNQPQHF. In DNA form, the CDR3 reads TGCGCTTCCACACGGCGGAATCAGCCCCAGCATTTT.

J is TRBJ2-5 and V is TRBV13; the match to TRBD2 covers 7 bases. Trimming took 2 bases from V and 1 from J; bases not matched to a gene: 4. The CDR3 loop spans 15 amino acids. CDR1 is PRHDT and CDR2 is FYEKMQ in the germline V gene (reference sequence). For the CDR3, the DNA is TGTGCCAGCAGCTTAAGCGGGGCCGTCCAAGAGACCCAGTACTTC. This encodes CASSLSGAVQETQYF. The full variable domain, with the rest looked up from reference TRBV13 and TRBJ2-5, is AAGVIQSPRHLIKEKRETATLKCYPIPRHDTVYWYQQGPGQDPQFLISFYEKMQSDKGSIPDRFSAQQFSDYHSELNMSSLELGDSALYFCASSLSGAVQETQYFGPGTRLLVL.

V gene TRBV6-1 combines with J gene TRBJ2-6; the D gene is possibly TRBD2 (6 bases). There are 14 residues in the CDR3. Germline CDR1 is MNHNS and CDR2 is SASEGT. V was cut by 1 base and J by 18 bases, with 19 bases left in between. CDR3 protein: CASSEVGAPGRRTF. The CDR3 DNA reads as TGTGCCAGCAGTGAAGTGGGTGCCCCAGGGAGGAGGACTTTC.

The chain links TRBV15 to TRBJ1-5, with TRBD1 matching over 7 bases. This CDR3 is built from 16 residues. The germline CDR1 and CDR2 sequences are LNHNV and YYDKDF (reference sequence). J gave up 1 base and V 3 bases, and 6 bases lay outside the gene matches. DNA for the CDR3: TGTGCCACCAGCAGGGGGGTACAGGGGAGCAATCAGCCCCAGCATTTT. Translation gives CATSRGVQGSNQPQHF.

The genes are TRBV18 and TRBJ2-2, with 7 bases that match TRBD2. V shed 5 bases, J shed 0 bases, and the junction held 6 bases outside the gene matches. CDR1 and CDR2 (germline): KGHSH, LQKENI. The CDR3 is made up of 16 amino acids. CDR3: CASSATGGPNTGELFF. In DNA, the CDR3 is TGTGCCAGCTCAGCTACGGGGGGACCGAACACCGGGGAGCTGTTTTTT. Full variable domain (rest looked up from reference TRBV18 and TRBJ2-2): NAGVMQNPRHLVRRRGQEARLRCSPMKGHSHVYWYRQLPEEGLKFMVYLQKENIIDESGMPKERFSAEFPKEGPSILRIQQVVRGDSAAYFCASSATGGPNTGELFFGEGSRLTVL.

This rearrangement joins TRBV5-1 to TRBJ2-3; 10 nucleotides line up with TRBD2. The trim removed 4 bases at V and 3 bases at J, leaving 11 bases unmatched. Per the germline V gene, CDR1 is SGHRS and CDR2 is YFSETQ. This CDR3 spans 17 amino acids. CDR3 sequence reads: CASSPPIPSGSTDTQYF. CDR3 in DNA: TGCGCCAGCAGCCCCCCAATACCTAGCGGGAGTACAGATACGCAGTATTTT.

The rearrangement uses TRBV5-1 and TRBJ2-1; tentative D call: TRBD2 (6 bases). The ends were cut back, 4 bases at V and 4 bases at J, with 15 bases in the middle. The CDR3 loop spans 15 amino acids. Per the germline V gene, CDR1 is SGHRS and CDR2 is YFSETQ. The CDR3 DNA reads as TGCGCCAGCAGCCAAAACCCGGGACTTTACAATGAGCAGTTCTTC. Translating it yields CASSQNPGLYNEQFF.